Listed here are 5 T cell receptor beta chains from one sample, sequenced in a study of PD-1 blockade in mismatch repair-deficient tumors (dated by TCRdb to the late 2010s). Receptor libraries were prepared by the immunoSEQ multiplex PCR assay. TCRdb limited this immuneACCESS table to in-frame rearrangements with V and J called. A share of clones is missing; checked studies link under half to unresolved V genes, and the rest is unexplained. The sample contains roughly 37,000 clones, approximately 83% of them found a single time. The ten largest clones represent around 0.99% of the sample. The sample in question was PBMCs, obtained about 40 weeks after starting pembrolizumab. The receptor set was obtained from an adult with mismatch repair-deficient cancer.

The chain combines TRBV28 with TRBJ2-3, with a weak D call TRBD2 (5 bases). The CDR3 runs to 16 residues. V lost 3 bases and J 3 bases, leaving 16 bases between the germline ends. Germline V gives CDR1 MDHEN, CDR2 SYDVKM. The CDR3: CASSLRAVPGTDTQYF. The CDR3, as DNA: TGTGCCAGCAGTTTGAGGGCTGTGCCCGGGACAGATACGCAGTATTTT.

Here the CDR3 DNA reads TGCGCCAGCAGCTTGGCAGGGGGCGACCAGCCCCAGCATTTT. This codes for CASSLAGGDQPQHF. The chain combines TRBV5-1 with TRBJ1-5, with TRBD1 matching 8 bases. The CDR3 contains 14 residues. Germline loops: CDR1 SGHRS, CDR2 YFSETQ. The V and J ends lost 0 bases and 7 bases, in that order; junction bases with no gene match: 3.

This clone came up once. The DNA of the CDR3 is TGTGCCACTCGACAGGGAGAAGCGGAGACCCAGTACTTC. Its protein product is CATRQGEAETQYF. The chain employs TRBV6-5 and TRBJ2-5, with TRBD1 identical over 7 bases. The ends lost 10 bases at V and 5 bases at J; junction bases unmatched: 10. The CDR3 sequence is 13 residues long. CDR1 is MNHEY, CDR2 SVGAGI, per germline.

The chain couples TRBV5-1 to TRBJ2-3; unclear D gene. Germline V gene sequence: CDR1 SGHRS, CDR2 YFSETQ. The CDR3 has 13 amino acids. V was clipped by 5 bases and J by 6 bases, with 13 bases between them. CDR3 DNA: TGCGCCAGCAGGCCTATTCCTGGTGATACGCAGTATTTT. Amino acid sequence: CASRPIPGDTQYF.

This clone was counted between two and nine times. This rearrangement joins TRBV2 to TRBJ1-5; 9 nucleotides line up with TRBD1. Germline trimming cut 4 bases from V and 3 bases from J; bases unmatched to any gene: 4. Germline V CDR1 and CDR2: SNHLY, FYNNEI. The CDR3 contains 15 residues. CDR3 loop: CASSGDRVNNQPQHF. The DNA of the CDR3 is TGTGCCAGCAGTGGGGACAGGGTAAACAATCAGCCCCAGCATTTT. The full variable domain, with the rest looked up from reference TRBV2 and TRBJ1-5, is EPEVTQTPSHQVTQMGQEVILRCVPISNHLYFYWYRQILGQKVEFLVSFYNNEISEKSEIFDDQFSVERPDGSNFTLKIRSTKLEDSAMYFCASSGDRVNNQPQHFGDGTRLSIL.